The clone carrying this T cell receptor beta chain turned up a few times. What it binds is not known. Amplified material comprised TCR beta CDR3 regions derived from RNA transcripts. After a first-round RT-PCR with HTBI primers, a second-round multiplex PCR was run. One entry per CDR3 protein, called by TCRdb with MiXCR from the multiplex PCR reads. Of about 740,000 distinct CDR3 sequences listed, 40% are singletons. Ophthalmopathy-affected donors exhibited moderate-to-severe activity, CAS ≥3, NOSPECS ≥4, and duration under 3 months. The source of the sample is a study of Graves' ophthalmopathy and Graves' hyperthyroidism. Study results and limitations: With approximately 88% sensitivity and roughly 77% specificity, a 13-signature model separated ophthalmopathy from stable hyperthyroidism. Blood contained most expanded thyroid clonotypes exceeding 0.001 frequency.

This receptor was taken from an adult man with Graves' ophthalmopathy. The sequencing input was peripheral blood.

The CDR3 region is CASTPGQGTSPLHF. The DNA of the CDR3 is TGTGCCAGCACCCCGGGACAGGGGACTTCACCCCTCCACTTT. This rearrangement joins TRBV25-1 to TRBJ1-6, with 10 bases matching TRBD1. Germline CDR1 is MGHDK and CDR2 is SYGVNS. Germline trimming cut 7 bases from V and 9 bases from J; bases unmatched to any gene: 6. This CDR3 has 14 residues.